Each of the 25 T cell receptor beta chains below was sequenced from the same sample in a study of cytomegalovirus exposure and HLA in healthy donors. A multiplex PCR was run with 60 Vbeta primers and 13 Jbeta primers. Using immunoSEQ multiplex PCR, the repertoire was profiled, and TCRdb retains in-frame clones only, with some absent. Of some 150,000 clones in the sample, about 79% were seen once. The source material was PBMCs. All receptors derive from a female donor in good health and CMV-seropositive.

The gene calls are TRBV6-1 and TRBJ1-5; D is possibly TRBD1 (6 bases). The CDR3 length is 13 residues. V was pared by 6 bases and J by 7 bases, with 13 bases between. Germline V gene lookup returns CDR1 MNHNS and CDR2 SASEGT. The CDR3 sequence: CASRESGEQPQHF. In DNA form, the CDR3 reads TGTGCCAGCAGGGAGTCAGGGGAACAGCCCCAGCATTTT.

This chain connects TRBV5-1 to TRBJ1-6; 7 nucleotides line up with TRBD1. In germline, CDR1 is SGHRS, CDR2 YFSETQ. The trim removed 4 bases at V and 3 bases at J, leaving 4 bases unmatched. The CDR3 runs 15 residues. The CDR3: CASSRGTDYNSPLHF. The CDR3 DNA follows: TGCGCCAGCAGCCGCGGGACAGACTATAATTCACCCCTCCACTTT.

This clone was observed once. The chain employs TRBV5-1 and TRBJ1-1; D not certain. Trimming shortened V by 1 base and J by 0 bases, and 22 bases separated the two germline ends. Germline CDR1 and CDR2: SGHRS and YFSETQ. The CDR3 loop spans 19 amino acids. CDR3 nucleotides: TGCGCCAGCAGCTTGTTGGGCGGGGTGTTGATGGGCATGAACACTGAAGCTTTCTTT. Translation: CASSLLGGVLMGMNTEAFF.

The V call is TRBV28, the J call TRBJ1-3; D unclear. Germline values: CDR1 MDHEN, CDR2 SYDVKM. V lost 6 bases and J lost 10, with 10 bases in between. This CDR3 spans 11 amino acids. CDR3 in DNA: TGTGCCAGCAGGTCGGGTGGGACCATATATTTT. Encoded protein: CASRSGGTIYF. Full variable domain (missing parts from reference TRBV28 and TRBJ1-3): DVKVTQSSRYLVKRTGEKVFLECVQDMDHENMFWYRQDPGLGLRLIYFSYDVKMKEKGDIPEGYSVSREKKERFSLILESASTNQTSMYLCASRSGGTIYFGEGSWLTVV.

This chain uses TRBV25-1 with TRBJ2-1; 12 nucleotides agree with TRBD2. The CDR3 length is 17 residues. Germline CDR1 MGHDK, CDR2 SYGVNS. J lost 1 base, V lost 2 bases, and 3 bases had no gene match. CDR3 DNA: TGTGCCAGCAGTGAAAGACTAGCGGGAGCATCCTACAATGAGCAGTTCTTC. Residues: CASSERLAGASYNEQFF. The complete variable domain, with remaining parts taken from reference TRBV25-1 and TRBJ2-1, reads EADIYQTPRYLVIGTGKKITLECSQTMGHDKMYWYQQDPGMELHLIHYSYGVNSTEKGDLSSESTVSRIRTEHFPLTLESARPSHTSQYLCASSERLAGASYNEQFFGPGTRLTVL.

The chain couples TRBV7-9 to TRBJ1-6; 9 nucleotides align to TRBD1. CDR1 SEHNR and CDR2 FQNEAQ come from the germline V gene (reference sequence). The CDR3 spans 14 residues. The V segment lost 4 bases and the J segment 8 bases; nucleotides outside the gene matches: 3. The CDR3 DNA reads TGTGCCAGCAGCTACCGGGACAGGGATTCACCCCTCCACTTT. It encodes CASSYRDRDSPLHF.

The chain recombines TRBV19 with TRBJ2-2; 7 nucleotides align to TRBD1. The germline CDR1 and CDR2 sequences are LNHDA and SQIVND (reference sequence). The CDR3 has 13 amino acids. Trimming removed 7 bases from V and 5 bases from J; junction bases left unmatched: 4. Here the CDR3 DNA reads TGTGCCAGTAAGGACAGGCTAACCGGGGAGCTGTTTTTT. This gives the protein CASKDRLTGELFF.

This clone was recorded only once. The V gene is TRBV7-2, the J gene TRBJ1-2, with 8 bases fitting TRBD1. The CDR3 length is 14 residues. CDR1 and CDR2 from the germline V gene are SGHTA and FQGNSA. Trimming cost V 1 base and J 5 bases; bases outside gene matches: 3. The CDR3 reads CASSLDGTGYGYTF. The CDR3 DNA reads TGTGCCAGCAGCTTAGATGGGACAGGATATGGCTACACCTTC.

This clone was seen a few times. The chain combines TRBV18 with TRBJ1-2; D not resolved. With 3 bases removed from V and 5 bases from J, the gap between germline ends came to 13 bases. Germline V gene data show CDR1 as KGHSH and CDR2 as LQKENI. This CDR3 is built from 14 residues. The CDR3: CASSPERSGYGYTF. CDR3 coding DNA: TGTGCCAGCTCACCCGAGCGGTCCGGGTATGGCTACACCTTC.

DNA for the CDR3: TGTGCCAGCAGTTACCCGACAGGGGGTGGGTCAGATACGCAGTATTTT. It specifies CASSYPTGGGSDTQYF. This sequence joins TRBV6-6 and TRBJ2-3; 9 nucleotides align to TRBD1. Germline loops: CDR1 MNHNY, CDR2 SVGAGI (reference sequence). V was pared by 2 bases and J by 4 bases, with 7 bases of the junction left unmatched. The CDR3 totals 16 residues.

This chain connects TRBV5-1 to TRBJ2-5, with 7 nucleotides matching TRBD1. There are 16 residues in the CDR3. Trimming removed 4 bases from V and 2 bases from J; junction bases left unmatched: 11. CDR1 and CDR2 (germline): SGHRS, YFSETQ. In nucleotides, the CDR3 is TGCGCCAGCAGCCCCCTCAGGGGGTTTCAACAAGAGACCCAGTACTTC. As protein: CASSPLRGFQQETQYF.

CDR3 sequence: CASSQGGQPTGELFF. CDR3 in DNA: TGCGCCAGCAGCCAAGGGGGACAACCTACCGGGGAGCTGTTTTTT. The rearrangement joins TRBV4-1 to TRBJ2-2, with a weak D call TRBD1 (6 bases). Germline CDR1 and CDR2: MGHRA and YSYEKL. With 1 base removed from V and 5 bases from J, the gap between germline ends came to 11 bases. The length of the CDR3 is 15 residues.

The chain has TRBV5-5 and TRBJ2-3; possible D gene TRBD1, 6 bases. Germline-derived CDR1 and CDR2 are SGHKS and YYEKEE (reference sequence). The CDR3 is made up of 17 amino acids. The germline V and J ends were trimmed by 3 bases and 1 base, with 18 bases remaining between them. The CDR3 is CASSWGRPGVGTDTQYF. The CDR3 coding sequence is TGTGCCAGCAGCTGGGGGCGGCCAGGGGTGGGCACAGATACGCAGTATTTT. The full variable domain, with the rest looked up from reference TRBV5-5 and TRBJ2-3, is DAGVTQSPTHLIKTRGQQVTLRCSPISGHKSVSWYQQVLGQGPQFIFQYYEKEERGRGNFPDRFSARQFPNYSSELNVNALLLGDSALYLCASSWGRPGVGTDTQYFGPGTRLTVL.

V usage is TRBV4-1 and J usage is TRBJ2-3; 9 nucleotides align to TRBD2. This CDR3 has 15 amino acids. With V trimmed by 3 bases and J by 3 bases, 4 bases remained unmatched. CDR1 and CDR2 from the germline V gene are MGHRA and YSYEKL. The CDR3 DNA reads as TGCGCCAGCAGCCAGTTAGCGGGGGCAACAGATACGCAGTATTTT. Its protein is CASSQLAGATDTQYF.

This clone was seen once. The CDR3: CASSLGLAGPSTDTQYF. In nucleotides, the CDR3 is TGTGCCAGCAGCTTAGGACTAGCGGGGCCTAGCACAGATACGCAGTATTTT. The rearrangement joins TRBV7-9 to TRBJ2-3; 11 nucleotides line up with TRBD2. The CDR3 is 17 residues long. Germline V gene sequence: CDR1 SEHNR, CDR2 FQNEAQ (reference sequence). V was pared by 1 base and J by 0 bases, with 3 bases of the junction left unmatched.

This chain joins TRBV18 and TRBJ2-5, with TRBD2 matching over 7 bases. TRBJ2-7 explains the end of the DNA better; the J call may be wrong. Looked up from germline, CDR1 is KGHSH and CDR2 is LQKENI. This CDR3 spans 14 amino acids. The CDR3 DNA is TGTGCCAGCTCACTAGCGGGTCGGTCCTACGAGCAGTACTTC. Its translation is CASSLAGRSYEQYF.

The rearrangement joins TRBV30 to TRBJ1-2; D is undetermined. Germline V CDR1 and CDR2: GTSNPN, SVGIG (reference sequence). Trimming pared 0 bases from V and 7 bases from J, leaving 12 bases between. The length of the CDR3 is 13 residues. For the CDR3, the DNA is TGTGCCTGGAGTGTGACAAGCGGATCTGGCTACACCTTC. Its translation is CAWSVTSGSGYTF.

In DNA, the CDR3 is TGTGCCAGCAGTTACTCAGAGGGAGGTGGGACTGAAGCTTTCTTT. Translation gives CASSYSEGGGTEAFF. The chain combines TRBV6-5 with TRBJ1-1; D gene ambiguous. The ends were cut back, 0 bases at V and 5 bases at J, with 13 bases in the middle. This CDR3 region has 15 residues. Germline V lookup: CDR1 MNHEY, CDR2 SVGAGI.

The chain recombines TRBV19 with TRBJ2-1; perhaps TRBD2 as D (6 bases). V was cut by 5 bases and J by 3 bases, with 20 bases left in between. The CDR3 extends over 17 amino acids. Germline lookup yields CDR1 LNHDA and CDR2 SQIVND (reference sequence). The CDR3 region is CASSSKFERADYNEQFF. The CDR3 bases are TGTGCCAGTAGTTCTAAGTTCGAGCGGGCCGACTACAATGAGCAGTTCTTC.

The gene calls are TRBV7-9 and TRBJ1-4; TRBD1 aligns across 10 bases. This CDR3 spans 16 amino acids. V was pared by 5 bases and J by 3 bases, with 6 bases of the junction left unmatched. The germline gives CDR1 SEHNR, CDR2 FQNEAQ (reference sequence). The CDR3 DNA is TGTGCCAGCAGCGAGACAGGGGGCTCAGCTAATGAAAAACTGTTTTTT. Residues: CASSETGGSANEKLFF.

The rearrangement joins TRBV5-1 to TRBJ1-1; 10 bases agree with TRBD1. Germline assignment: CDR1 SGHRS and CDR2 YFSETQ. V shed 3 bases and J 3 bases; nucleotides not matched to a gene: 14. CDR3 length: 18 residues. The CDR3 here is CASSWTGTGAFQDTEAFF. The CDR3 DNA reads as TGCGCCAGCAGCTGGACCGGGACAGGGGCCTTTCAGGACACTGAAGCTTTCTTT.

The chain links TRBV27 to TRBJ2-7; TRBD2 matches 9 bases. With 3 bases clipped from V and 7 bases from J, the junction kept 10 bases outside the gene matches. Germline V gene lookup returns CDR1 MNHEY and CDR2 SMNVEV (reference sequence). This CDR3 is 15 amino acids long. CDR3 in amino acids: CASSFGAGGSGEQYF. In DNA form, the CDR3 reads TGTGCCAGCAGTTTTGGAGCGGGAGGTTCAGGAGAGCAGTACTTC.

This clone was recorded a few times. Here the CDR3 DNA reads TGTGCCAGCAGTACCGGACAGGGCACAGATACGCAGTATTTT. This sequence encodes CASSTGQGTDTQYF. The chain joins TRBV28 to TRBJ2-3, with 7 bases identical to TRBD1. Germline trimming cut 5 bases from V and 1 base from J; bases unmatched to any gene: 3. CDR3 length equals 14 residues. Germline V CDR1 and CDR2: MDHEN, SYDVKM.

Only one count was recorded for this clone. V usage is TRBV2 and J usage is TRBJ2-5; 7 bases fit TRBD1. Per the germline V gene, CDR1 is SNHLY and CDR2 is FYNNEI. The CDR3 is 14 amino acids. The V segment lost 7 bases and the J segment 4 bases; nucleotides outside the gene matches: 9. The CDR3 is CASNIDRVGETQYF. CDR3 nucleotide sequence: TGTGCCAGCAACATAGACAGGGTGGGAGAGACCCAGTACTTC.

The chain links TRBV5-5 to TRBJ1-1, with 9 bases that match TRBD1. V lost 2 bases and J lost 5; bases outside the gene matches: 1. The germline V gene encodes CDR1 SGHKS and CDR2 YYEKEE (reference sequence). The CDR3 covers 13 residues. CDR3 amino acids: CASSFGTGTEAFF. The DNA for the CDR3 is TGTGCCAGCAGCTTTGGGACAGGGACTGAAGCTTTCTTT.